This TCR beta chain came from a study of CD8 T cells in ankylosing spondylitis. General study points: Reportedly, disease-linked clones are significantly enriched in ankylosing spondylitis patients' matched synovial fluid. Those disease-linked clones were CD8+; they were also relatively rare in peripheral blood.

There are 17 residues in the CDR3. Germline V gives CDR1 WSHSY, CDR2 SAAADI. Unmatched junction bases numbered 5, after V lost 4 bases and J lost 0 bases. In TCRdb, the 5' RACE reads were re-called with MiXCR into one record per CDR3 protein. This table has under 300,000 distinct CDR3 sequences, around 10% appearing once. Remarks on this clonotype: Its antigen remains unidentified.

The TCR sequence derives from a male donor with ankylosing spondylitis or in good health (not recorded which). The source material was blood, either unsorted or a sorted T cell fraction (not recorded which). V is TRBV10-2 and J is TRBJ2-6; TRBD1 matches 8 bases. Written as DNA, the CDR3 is TGCGCCAGCAGTGGACAGGGGTCTAGCTCTGGGGCCAACGTCCTGACTTTC. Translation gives CASSGQGSSSGANVLTF.